Shown below are 15 T cell receptor beta chains from a single sample sequenced in a study of shared clonotypes between healthy human individuals. Sequenced by immunoSEQ multiplex PCR; TCRdb stores in-frame clones only, minus some. The top ten clones hold approximately 0.057% of a sample with around 600,000 clones, roughly 97% of them seen once. The sample comprised naive CD4+ T cells sorted from blood. Documented subset: CD45RA+ positively selected. The receptors derive from a woman aged 30 to 39 in good health.

V gene TRBV5-1 combines with J gene TRBJ2-2, with D unclear. Trimming took off 6 bases at V and 0 bases at J, with 9 bases between the two ends. The CDR3 contains 14 residues. CDR1 is SGHRS and CDR2 is YFSETQ in the germline V gene. The CDR3 reads CASKGHTNTGELFF. DNA of the CDR3: TGCGCCAGCAAGGGCCACACGAACACCGGGGAGCTGTTTTTT.

In its sample, this clone was seen once. The chain has TRBV28 and TRBJ1-1; the D is unclear. The V and J ends lost 7 bases and 9 bases respectively, with 9 bases between them. This CDR3 region has 10 residues. CDR1 and CDR2 (germline): MDHEN, SYDVKM. In DNA, the CDR3 is TGTGCCAGCATAAACACGCAAGCTTTCTTT. Residues: CASINTQAFF.

The chain has TRBV10-2 and TRBJ2-2; 9 positions agree with TRBD1. Per germline, CDR1 WSHSY and CDR2 SAAADI. This CDR3 is 16 amino acids long. Losses at the gene ends were 4 bases for V and 3 bases for J; bases not matched to a gene: 6. The CDR3 DNA follows: TGCGCCAGCAGTGGGGGGGGACAGGGTCACACCGGGGAGCTGTTTTTT. Amino acids: CASSGGGQGHTGELFF.

The chain uses TRBV6-8 and TRBJ2-1; 13 bases are shared with TRBD2. With V trimmed by 6 bases and J by 9 bases, 5 bases remained unmatched. The CDR3 spans 14 residues. The germline V gene has CDR1 MNHGY and CDR2 SAAAGT. CDR3 in amino acids: CASRTSGRVSEQFF. The CDR3 DNA reads TGTGCCAGCAGAACTAGCGGGAGGGTTAGTGAGCAGTTCTTC.

This chain uses TRBV27 with TRBJ2-1; 13 nucleotides agree with TRBD2. In germline, CDR1 is MNHEY, CDR2 SMNVEV (reference sequence). V gave up 4 bases and J gave up 2 bases; unmatched junction bases: 5. The CDR3 extends over 17 amino acids. This chain's CDR3 is CASSSYGTSGTYNEQFF. In DNA, the CDR3 is TGTGCCAGCAGTTCTTACGGGACTAGCGGGACCTACAATGAGCAGTTCTTC.

This chain links TRBV5-1 with TRBJ2-3; 7 bases are shared with TRBD1. Trimming at V came to 5 bases and at J to 6 bases, leaving 6 bases not matched to a gene. CDR3 length: 13 amino acids. In germline, CDR1 is SGHRS, CDR2 YFSETQ. The CDR3 spells CASSSQGVDTQYF. The CDR3 nucleotides are TGCGCCAGCAGTAGCCAGGGGGTTGATACGCAGTATTTT.

The chain joins TRBV27 to TRBJ1-5; 8 nucleotides match TRBD1. This CDR3 is built from 13 residues. The ends lost 5 bases at V and 7 bases at J; junction bases unmatched: 4. CDR1 MNHEY and CDR2 SMNVEV come from the germline V gene (reference sequence). DNA of the CDR3: TGTGCCAGCAGTCGGACAGGGACGCAGCCCCAGCATTTT. Protein: CASSRTGTQPQHF.

This chain links TRBV18 with TRBJ2-2; TRBD1 matches 7 bases. The germline gives CDR1 KGHSH, CDR2 LQKENI. Unmatched junction bases numbered 6, after V lost 3 bases and J lost 5 bases. CDR3 length equals 15 residues. The CDR3 loop reads CASSPRQGLTGELFF. CDR3 bases: TGTGCCAGCTCACCTCGACAGGGATTGACCGGGGAGCTGTTTTTT.

Regarding this clone: A junction boundary mismatches the germline segment, possibly from a read error. This chain joins TRBV30 and TRBJ2-6, with D perhaps matching TRBD2 (5 bases). The germline V gene encodes CDR1 GTSNPN and CDR2 SVGIG (reference sequence). The CDR3 runs to 12 residues. The CDR3 protein is CAGSSGANVLTF. Written as DNA, the CDR3 is TGTGCCGGGAGCTCTGGGGCCAACGTCCTGACTTTC.

The chain carries TRBV28 and TRBJ2-4; 7 bases fit TRBD1. The trim removed 6 bases at V and 5 bases at J, leaving 7 bases unmatched. Germline V gene lookup returns CDR1 MDHEN and CDR2 SYDVKM. CDR3 size: 14 residues. This CDR3 is CASRGRQGENIQYF. Here the CDR3 DNA reads TGTGCCAGCAGGGGAAGACAGGGTGAAAACATTCAGTACTTC.

The V gene is TRBV2, the J gene TRBJ2-3; 8 bases line up with TRBD2. The trim removed 7 bases at V and 2 bases at J, leaving 14 bases unmatched. CDR3 size: 17 residues. CDR1 is SNHLY, CDR2 FYNNEI, per germline. The CDR3 coding sequence is TGTGCCAGCATCACGCGAGCGGGAGAGGCCCTCACAGATACGCAGTATTTT. Protein: CASITRAGEALTDTQYF.

The rearrangement joins TRBV28 to TRBJ2-6; D is unresolved. Germline V gene sequence: CDR1 MDHEN, CDR2 SYDVKM. The CDR3 is 16 amino acids. Deletions cut 2 bases from V and 1 base from J, with 9 bases between. CDR3: CASSLIGESGANVLTF. CDR3 coding DNA: TGTGCCAGCAGTTTAATAGGAGAGTCTGGGGCCAACGTCCTGACTTTC.

The chain recombines TRBV15 with TRBJ1-3; possibly TRBD1 for D (5 bases). Germline V gene sequence: CDR1 LNHNV, CDR2 YYDKDF (reference sequence). Trimming removed 0 bases from V and 0 bases from J, with 9 bases in between. The CDR3 consists of 16 residues. The CDR3 sequence: CATSRDWGDSGNTIYF. In nucleotides, the CDR3 is TGTGCCACCAGCAGAGATTGGGGGGACTCTGGAAACACCATATATTTT.

The chain couples TRBV10-2 to TRBJ2-7; a weak D match, TRBD1 (6 bases). The CDR3 covers 13 residues. In germline, CDR1 is WSHSY, CDR2 SAAADI. With 8 bases removed from V and 1 base from J, the gap between germline ends came to 12 bases. The CDR3 here is CASSRGWSYEQYF. The CDR3 DNA follows: TGCGCCAGCTCGAGGGGGTGGTCCTACGAGCAGTACTTC.

The V gene is TRBV28, the J gene TRBJ1-3, with D possibly matching TRBD1 (5 bases). The CDR3 totals 14 residues. V dropped 5 bases and J dropped 2 bases, with 10 bases sitting between them. Germline V CDR1 and CDR2: MDHEN, SYDVKM. CDR3 nucleotide sequence: TGTGCCAGCAGTCCCAGGGTAGCTGGAAACACCATATATTTT. Translation gives CASSPRVAGNTIYF.